Shown below are 21 T cell receptor beta chains from a single sample sequenced in a study of blood T cell repertoires in COVID-19 (dated by TCRdb to about 2020). Libraries were made using the immunoSEQ multiplex PCR assay. TCRdb took over this immuneACCESS table, retaining in-frame rearrangements with V and J assigned. Such tables are incomplete; in checked studies, under half of the missing clones stem from an unresolved V gene, and the remainder is unexplained. For this sample there are under 250,000 clones; 80% to 90% appear just once. The ten top clones hold 11% of the sample. Material: peripheral blood. Receptors were obtained from a man in his fifties or sixties with COVID-19, enrolled during active disease.

This chain links TRBV29-1 with TRBJ2-7; TRBD1 matches at 8 bases. The CDR3 has 14 amino acids. Germline V gives CDR1 SQVTM, CDR2 ANQGSEA. Unmatched junction bases numbered 10, after V lost 4 bases and J lost 5 bases. This CDR3 is CSVGGRTGSHEQYF. CDR3 DNA: TGCAGCGTTGGAGGTAGGACAGGGAGCCACGAGCAGTACTTC.

The chain recombines TRBV2 with TRBJ2-1, with D possibly TRBD1 on 6 matching bases. V lost 3 bases and J 9 bases, leaving 12 bases between the germline ends. The CDR3 loop spans 13 amino acids. In germline, CDR1 is SNHLY, CDR2 FYNNEI. The CDR3 spells CASSESGRGEQFF. CDR3 sequence (DNA): TGTGCCAGCAGTGAGTCAGGCAGGGGTGAGCAGTTCTTC.

In this sample, this clone turned up once. The chain joins TRBV5-4 to TRBJ1-6; 7 bases are shared with TRBD1. CDR1 SGHNT and CDR2 YYREEE come from the germline V gene (reference sequence). The CDR3 spans 14 residues. V was pared by 0 bases and J by 9 bases, with 3 bases of the junction left unmatched. CDR3 nucleotides: TGTGCCAGCAGCTTGGGACAGGGCTCTTCACCCCTCCACTTT. Encoded protein: CASSLGQGSSPLHF.

This sequence joins TRBV5-1 and TRBJ1-6, with D possibly matching TRBD1 (6 bases). This CDR3 is built from 15 residues. The V gene lost 0 bases and the J gene lost 14 bases, with 18 bases spanning the gap. Germline CDR1 and CDR2: SGHRS and YFSETQ. The CDR3 region is CASSLGAGERVSLHF. DNA for the CDR3: TGCGCCAGCAGCTTGGGGGCAGGGGAACGGGTATCCCTCCACTTT.

V and J are TRBV7-3 and TRBJ1-1; D is perhaps TRBD1 (6 bases). V was pared by 5 bases and J by 3 bases, with 10 bases between. The germline gives CDR1 SGHTA, CDR2 FQGTGA. This CDR3 is 13 amino acids long. CDR3 DNA: TGTGCCAGCAGCGTGTCAGGGGACACTGAAGCTTTCTTT. Translated, it gives CASSVSGDTEAFF.

The rearrangement joins TRBV7-2 to TRBJ1-1; possible D gene TRBD1, 6 bases. The germline gives CDR1 SGHTA, CDR2 FQGNSA. CDR3 length: 14 amino acids. V was clipped by 1 base and J by 7 bases, with 13 bases between them. The CDR3 sequence is CASSLGPGHIEAFF. DNA of the CDR3: TGTGCCAGCAGCTTAGGGCCGGGACATATTGAAGCTTTCTTT. The variable domain in full, completed from reference TRBV7-2 and TRBJ1-1, reads GAGVSQSPSNKVTEKGKDVELRCDPISGHTALYWYRQSLGQGLEFLIYFQGNSAPDKSGLPSDRFSAERTGGSVSTLTIQRTQQEDSAVYLCASSLGPGHIEAFFGQGTRLTVV.

The rearrangement uses TRBV7-9 and TRBJ1-3, with D possibly TRBD1 on 5 matching bases. The germline V gene encodes CDR1 SEHNR and CDR2 FQNEAQ (reference sequence). The V end was cut by 4 bases, the J end by 0 bases, with 16 bases between. The CDR3 loop spans 17 amino acids. The CDR3 DNA sequence: TGTGCCAGCAGCTCCCCTCGCGGGGGTTCCTCTGGAAACACCATATATTTT. This sequence encodes CASSSPRGGSSGNTIYF.

About this clone itself: Other DNA sequences in the sample encode the same CDR3. The chain joins TRBV27 to TRBJ2-3; 7 bases match TRBD2. Germline CDR1 MNHEY, CDR2 SMNVEV (reference sequence). The CDR3 has 14 amino acids. V lost 6 bases and J lost 0; bases outside the gene matches: 3. CDR3 DNA sequence: TGTGCCAGCAGCCGGGGGGACAGCACAGATACGCAGTATTTT. It yields the protein CASSRGDSTDTQYF.

Concerning this clone itself: Within the sample, other DNA sequences also encode this same CDR3. The chain links TRBV27 to TRBJ1-5; D is perhaps TRBD1 (6 bases). The CDR3 loop spans 14 amino acids. Trimming pared 2 bases from V and 3 bases from J, leaving 8 bases between. Looked up from germline, CDR1 is MNHEY and CDR2 is SMNVEV (reference sequence). The CDR3 DNA sequence: TGTGCCAGCAGTTTACAGGGGTCCAATCAGCCCCAGCATTTT. Protein: CASSLQGSNQPQHF.

CDR3 residues: CASRSTGTAGNTIYF. DNA of the CDR3: TGCGCCAGCAGGAGCACCGGGACAGCTGGAAACACCATATATTTT. This chain joins TRBV5-1 and TRBJ1-3, with 7 positions matching TRBD1. Germline lookup yields CDR1 SGHRS and CDR2 YFSETQ. The junction had 7 bases not matched to a gene; V was cut back by 5 bases and J by 2 bases. CDR3 length: 15 residues.

The chain recombines TRBV9 with TRBJ1-2; 8 positions agree with TRBD1. CDR1 and CDR2 from the germline V gene are SGDLS and YYNGEE. The V segment lost 9 bases and the J segment 4 bases; nucleotides outside the gene matches: 11. There are 14 residues in the CDR3. CDR3 sequence: CATNPQGASYGYTF. The CDR3 coding sequence is TGTGCCACCAACCCCCAGGGGGCCTCCTATGGCTACACCTTC.

The CDR3 loop reads CASSQVGSPTNEKLFF. The CDR3 DNA reads TGTGCCAGCAGCCAAGTGGGCAGTCCAACTAATGAAAAACTGTTTTTT. V usage is TRBV3-1 (or the pseudogene TRBV3-2) and J usage is TRBJ1-4; no firm D call. Between the trimmed V and J ends, which lost 1 base and 0 bases, there was a span of 9 bases. The CDR3 sequence is 16 residues long. Germline CDR1 and CDR2: LGHDT and YNNKEL (reference sequence).

The chain joins TRBV7-2 to TRBJ1-2; D gene unclear. V lost 3 bases and J 1 base, leaving 15 bases between the germline ends. The germline gives CDR1 SGHTA, CDR2 FQGNSA. This CDR3 is built from 16 residues. For the CDR3, the DNA is TGTGCCAGCAGCTTGGTTGAACGCTCCGGTAACTATGGCTACACCTTC. It translates to CASSLVERSGNYGYTF.

The chain recombines TRBV3-1 (or the pseudogene TRBV3-2) with TRBJ2-2; 8 bases line up with TRBD2. CDR1 LGHDT and CDR2 YNNKEL come from the germline V gene (reference sequence). The trim removed 2 bases at V and 7 bases at J, leaving 9 bases unmatched. CDR3 length: 16 residues. The DNA of the CDR3 is TGTGCCAGCAGCCAATTGAGCGGGAGTCGAGGCGGGGAGCTGTTTTTT. This encodes CASSQLSGSRGGELFF.

This sequence joins TRBV4-2 and TRBJ2-7; 7 nucleotides line up with TRBD1. CDR3 length equals 16 residues. V trimming: 1 base; J trimming: 2 bases; junction bases outside the gene matches: 8. Per germline, CDR1 LGHNA and CDR2 YNFKEQ. The CDR3 region has the DNA TGTGCCAGCAGCCAAGGGGTCGGGACAGTCCCCTACGAGCAGTACTTC. This translates into CASSQGVGTVPYEQYF.

The chain is built from TRBV24-1 and TRBJ1-5, with TRBD1 as a possible D gene (6 bases). CDR1 and CDR2 from the germline V gene are KGHDR and SFDVKD. The CDR3 covers 13 residues. Deletions cut 5 bases from V and 5 bases from J, with 9 bases between. The CDR3 sequence: CATSVSGDQPQHF. In DNA, the CDR3 is TGTGCCACCAGTGTTTCAGGGGATCAGCCCCAGCATTTT.

The chain couples TRBV28 to TRBJ2-5; D gene unclear. The germline V gene encodes CDR1 MDHEN and CDR2 SYDVKM. V lost 3 bases, J lost 1 base, and 9 bases lay in between. The CDR3 covers 14 residues. The CDR3 sequence: CASSFSAVQETQYF. CDR3 DNA: TGTGCCAGCAGTTTTTCTGCAGTCCAAGAGACCCAGTACTTC.

Only one count was recorded for this clone. The V call is TRBV18, the J call TRBJ2-3, with D perhaps matching TRBD1 (5 bases). Trimming took off 0 bases at V and 4 bases at J, with 11 bases between the two ends. CDR1 is KGHSH and CDR2 is LQKENI in the germline V gene. CDR3 length equals 15 residues. CDR3 residues: CASSPPARASDTQYF. The DNA of the CDR3 is TGTGCCAGCTCACCACCGGCCAGGGCTTCAGATACGCAGTATTTT.

This chain links TRBV4-1 with TRBJ1-2; TRBD1 aligns across 7 bases. J was trimmed by 4 bases and V by 2 bases; bases with no gene match: 10. Germline-derived CDR1 and CDR2 are MGHRA and YSYEKL. The CDR3 sequence is 16 residues long. CDR3 sequence (DNA): TGCGCCAGCAGCCAACCCGCCGGGACAGTCGGCTATGGCTACACCTTC. Protein sequence: CASSQPAGTVGYGYTF.

A single count supports this clone. The chain recombines TRBV18 with TRBJ2-7, with TRBD2 matching 7 bases. V trimming: 5 bases; J trimming: 6 bases; junction bases outside the gene matches: 4. The germline V gene encodes CDR1 KGHSH and CDR2 LQKENI. This CDR3 spans 12 amino acids. CDR3 in amino acids: CASSGGGVEQYF. DNA of the CDR3: TGTGCCAGCTCAGGGGGAGGGGTCGAGCAGTACTTC.

The V and J genes are TRBV7-3 and TRBJ2-2, with 10 bases aligning to TRBD1. This CDR3 contains 16 residues. V shed 5 bases and J 6 bases; nucleotides not matched to a gene: 9. Per germline, CDR1 SGHTA and CDR2 FQGTGA. CDR3 nucleotide sequence: TGTGCCAGCAGCCCTTCCGGGACAGGGGACCCCGGGGAGCTGTTTTTT. It encodes CASSPSGTGDPGELFF.